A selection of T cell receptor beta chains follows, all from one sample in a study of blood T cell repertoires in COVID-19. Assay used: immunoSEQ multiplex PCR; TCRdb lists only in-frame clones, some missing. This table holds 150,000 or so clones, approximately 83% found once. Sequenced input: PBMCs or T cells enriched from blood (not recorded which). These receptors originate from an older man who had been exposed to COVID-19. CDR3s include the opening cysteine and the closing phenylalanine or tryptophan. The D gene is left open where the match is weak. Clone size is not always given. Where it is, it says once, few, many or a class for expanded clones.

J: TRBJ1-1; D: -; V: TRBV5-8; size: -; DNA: TGTGCCAGCAGCTTGGGGCAGGGCCCTGAAGCTTTCTTT; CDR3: CASSLGQGPEAFF
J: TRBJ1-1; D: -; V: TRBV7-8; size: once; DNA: TGTGCCAGCAGCTTAGCGAGGCGGAAGAACACTGAAGCTTTCTTT; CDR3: CASSLARRKNTEAFF
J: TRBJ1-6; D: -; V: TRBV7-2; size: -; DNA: TGTGCCAGCAGCTTTCGGGATTCACCCCTCCACTTT; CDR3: CASSFRDSPLHF
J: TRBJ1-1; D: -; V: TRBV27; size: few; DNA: TGTGCCAGCAGTTCTCGGATTTCGGGGGGCGTGGCCCCTGAAGCTTTCTTT; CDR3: CASSSRISGGVAPEAFF
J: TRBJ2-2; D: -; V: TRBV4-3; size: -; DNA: TGCGCCAGCAGCCAAGTTCCGGACAGCAGTGTTGGGGAGCTGTTTTTT; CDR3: CASSQVPDSSVGELFF
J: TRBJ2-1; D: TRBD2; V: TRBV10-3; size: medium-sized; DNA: TGTGCCATCAGTGGACTAGCGAGCTCCTACAATGAGCAGTTCTTC; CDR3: CAISGLASSYNEQFF
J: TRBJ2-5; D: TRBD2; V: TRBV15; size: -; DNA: TGTGCCACCAGCAATCCGGGACTAGCGGAGTTGTACCAAGAGACCCAGTACTTC; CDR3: CATSNPGLAELYQETQYF
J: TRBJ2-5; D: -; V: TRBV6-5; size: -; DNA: TGTGCCAGCTATAAGGACAACCAAGAGACCCAGTACTTC; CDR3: CASYKDNQETQYF
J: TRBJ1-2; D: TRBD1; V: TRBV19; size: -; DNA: TGTGCCAGTAGTATCTCCCGGACAGGGAGGTATGGCTACACCTTC; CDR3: CASSISRTGRYGYTF
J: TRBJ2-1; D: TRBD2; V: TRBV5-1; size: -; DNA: TGCGCCAGCAGCTTGGCCCTCGGGGGGGCCGCGGATGAGCAGTTCTTC; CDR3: CASSLALGGAADEQFF
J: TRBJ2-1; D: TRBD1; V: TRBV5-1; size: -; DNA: TGCGCCAGCAGCTTAACAGGGGTGAATGAGCAGTTCTTC; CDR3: CASSLTGVNEQFF
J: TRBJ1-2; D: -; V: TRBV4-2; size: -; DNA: TGTGCCAGCAGCCAAGGAGTCCGCGTCGACTATGGCTACACCTTC; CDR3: CASSQGVRVDYGYTF
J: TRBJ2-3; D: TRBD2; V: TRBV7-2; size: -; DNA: TGTGCCAGCAGCCTTAGTAGCGGGGGGGCGATAGATACGCAGTATTTT; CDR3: CASSLSSGGAIDTQYF
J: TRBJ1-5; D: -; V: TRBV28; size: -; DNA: TGTGCCAGCAGGCGGGGGGGTGGCACCAATCAGCCCCAGCATTTT; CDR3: CASRRGGGTNQPQHF
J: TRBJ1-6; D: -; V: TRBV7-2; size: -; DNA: TGTGCCAGCAGCTTTCGCCGCACTACTCCCCTCCACTTT; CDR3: CASSFRRTTPLHF
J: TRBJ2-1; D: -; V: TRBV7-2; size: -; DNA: TGTGCCAGCAGCTTCAGGGCAGGGGCGAATGAGCAGTTCTTC; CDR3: CASSFRAGANEQFF
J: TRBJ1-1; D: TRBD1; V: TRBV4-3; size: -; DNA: TGCGCCAGCAGCCAAGACCCTAACAGGGGGAGTGAAGCTTTCTTT; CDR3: CASSQDPNRGSEAFF
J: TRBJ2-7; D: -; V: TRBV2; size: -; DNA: TGTGCCAGCAGTGAGGAGGGATTCGAGCAGTACTTC; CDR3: CASSEEGFEQYF
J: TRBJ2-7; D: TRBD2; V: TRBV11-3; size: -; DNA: TGTGCCAGCAGCACCGGACTAGCGGGGGGCTACGAGCAGTACTTC; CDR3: CASSTGLAGGYEQYF
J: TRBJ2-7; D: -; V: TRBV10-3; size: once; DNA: TGTGCCATCAGTGAGGGGTTGACTTCGGGGTACGAGCAGTACTTC; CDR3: CAISEGLTSGYEQYF
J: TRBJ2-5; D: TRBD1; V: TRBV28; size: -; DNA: TGTGCCAGCAGTTCAATCAGGGGGATAGGGGCCCAGTACTTC; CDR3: CASSSIRGIGAQYF
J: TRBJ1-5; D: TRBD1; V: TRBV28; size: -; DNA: TGTGCCAGCAACCAGGGGGCCTGGAGTCAGCCCCAGCATTTT; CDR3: CASNQGAWSQPQHF